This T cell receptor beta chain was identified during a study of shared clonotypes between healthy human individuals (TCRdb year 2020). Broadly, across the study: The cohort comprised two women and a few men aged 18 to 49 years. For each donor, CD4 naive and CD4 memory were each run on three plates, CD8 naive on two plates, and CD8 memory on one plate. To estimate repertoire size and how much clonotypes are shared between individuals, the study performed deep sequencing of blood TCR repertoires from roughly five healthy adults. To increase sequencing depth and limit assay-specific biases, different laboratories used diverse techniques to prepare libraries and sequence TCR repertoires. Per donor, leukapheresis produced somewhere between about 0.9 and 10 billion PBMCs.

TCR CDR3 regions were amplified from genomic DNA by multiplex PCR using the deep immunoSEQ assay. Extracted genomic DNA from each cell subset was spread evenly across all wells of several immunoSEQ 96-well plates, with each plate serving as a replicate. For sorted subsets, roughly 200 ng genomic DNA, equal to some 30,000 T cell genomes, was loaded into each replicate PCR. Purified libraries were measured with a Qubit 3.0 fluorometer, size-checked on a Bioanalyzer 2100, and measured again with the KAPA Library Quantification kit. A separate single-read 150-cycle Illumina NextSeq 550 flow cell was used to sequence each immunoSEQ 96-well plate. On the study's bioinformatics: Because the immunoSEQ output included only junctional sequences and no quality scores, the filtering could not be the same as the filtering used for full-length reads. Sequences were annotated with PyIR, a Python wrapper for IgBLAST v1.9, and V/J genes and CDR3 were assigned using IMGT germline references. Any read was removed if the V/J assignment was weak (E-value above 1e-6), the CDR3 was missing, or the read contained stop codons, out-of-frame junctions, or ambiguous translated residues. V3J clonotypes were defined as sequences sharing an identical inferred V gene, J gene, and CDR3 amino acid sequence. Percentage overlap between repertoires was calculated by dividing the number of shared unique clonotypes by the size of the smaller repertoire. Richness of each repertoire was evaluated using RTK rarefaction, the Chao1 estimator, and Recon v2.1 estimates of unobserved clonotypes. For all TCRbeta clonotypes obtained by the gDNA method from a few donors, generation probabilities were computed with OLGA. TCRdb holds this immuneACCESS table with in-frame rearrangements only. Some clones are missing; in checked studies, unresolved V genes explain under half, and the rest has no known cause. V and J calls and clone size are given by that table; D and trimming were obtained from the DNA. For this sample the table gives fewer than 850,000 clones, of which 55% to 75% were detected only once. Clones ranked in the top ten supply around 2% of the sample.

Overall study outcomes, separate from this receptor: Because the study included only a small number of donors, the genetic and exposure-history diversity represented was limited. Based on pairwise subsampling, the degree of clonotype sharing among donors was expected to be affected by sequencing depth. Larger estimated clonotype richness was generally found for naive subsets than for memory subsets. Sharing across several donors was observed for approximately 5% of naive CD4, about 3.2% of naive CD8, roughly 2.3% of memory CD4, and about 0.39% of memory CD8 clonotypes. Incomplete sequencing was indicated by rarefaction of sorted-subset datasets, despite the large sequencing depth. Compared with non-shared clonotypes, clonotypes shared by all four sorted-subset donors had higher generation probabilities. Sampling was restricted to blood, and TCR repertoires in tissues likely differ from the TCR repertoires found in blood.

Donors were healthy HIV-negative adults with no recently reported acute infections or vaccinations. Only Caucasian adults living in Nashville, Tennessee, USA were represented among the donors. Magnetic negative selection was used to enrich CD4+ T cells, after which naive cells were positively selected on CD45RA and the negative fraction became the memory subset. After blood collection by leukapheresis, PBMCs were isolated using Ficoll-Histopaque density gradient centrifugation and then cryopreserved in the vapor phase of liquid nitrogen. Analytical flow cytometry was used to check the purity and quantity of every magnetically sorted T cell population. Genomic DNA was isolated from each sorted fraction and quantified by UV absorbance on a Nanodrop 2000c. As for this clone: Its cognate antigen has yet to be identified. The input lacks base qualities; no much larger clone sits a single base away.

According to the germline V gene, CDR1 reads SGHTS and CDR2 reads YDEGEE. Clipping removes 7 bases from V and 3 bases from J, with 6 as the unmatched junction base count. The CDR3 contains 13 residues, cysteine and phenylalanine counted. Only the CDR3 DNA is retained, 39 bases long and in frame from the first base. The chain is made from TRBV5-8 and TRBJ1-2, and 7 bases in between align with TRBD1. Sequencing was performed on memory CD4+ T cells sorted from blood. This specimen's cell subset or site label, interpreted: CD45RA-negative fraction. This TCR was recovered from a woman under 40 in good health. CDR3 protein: CASAIDRDYGYTF. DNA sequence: TGTGCCAGCGCAATCGACAGGGACTATGGCTACACCTTC.